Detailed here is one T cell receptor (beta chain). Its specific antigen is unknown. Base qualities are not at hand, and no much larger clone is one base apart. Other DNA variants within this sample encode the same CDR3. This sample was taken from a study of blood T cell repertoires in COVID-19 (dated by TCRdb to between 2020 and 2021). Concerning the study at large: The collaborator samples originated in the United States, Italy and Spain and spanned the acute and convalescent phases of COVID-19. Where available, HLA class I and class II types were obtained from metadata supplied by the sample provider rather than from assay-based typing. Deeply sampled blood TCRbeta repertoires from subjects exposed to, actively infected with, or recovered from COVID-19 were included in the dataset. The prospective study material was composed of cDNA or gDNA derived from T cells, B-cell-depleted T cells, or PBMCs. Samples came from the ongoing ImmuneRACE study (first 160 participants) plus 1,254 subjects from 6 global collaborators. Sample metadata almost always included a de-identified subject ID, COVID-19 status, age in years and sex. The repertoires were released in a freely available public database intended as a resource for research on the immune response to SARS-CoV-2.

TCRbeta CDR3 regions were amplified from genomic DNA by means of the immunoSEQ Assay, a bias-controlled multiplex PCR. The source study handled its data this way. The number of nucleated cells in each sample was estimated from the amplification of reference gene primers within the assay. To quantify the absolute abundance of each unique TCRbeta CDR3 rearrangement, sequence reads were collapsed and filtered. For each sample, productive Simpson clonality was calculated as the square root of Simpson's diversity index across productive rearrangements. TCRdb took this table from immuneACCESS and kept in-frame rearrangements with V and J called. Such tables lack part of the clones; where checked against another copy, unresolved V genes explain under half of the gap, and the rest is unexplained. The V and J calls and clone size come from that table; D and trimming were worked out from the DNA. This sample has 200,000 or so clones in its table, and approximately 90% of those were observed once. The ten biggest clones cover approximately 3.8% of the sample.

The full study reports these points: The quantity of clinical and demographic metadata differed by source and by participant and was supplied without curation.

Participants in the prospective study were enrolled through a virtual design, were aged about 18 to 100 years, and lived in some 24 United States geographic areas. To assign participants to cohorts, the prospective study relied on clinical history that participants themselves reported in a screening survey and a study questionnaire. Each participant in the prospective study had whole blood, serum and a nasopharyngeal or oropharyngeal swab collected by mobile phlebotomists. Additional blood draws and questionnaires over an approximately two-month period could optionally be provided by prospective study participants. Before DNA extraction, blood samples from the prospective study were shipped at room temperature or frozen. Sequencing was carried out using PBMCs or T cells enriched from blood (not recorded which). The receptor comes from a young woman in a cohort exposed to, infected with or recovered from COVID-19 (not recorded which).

The base sequence is TGTGCCAGCAGTTTAACGGGGAACACTGAAGCTTTCTTT. It is translated as CASSLTGNTEAFF. The V and J segments used are TRBV27 and TRBJ1-1; no confident D gene assignment can be made. The germline V gene (reference sequence) specifies MNHEY as CDR1 and SMNVEV as CDR2. At the junction V is shortened by 2 bases and J by 1 base, with 5 bases in between. The CDR3 has 13 amino acids, counting the end cysteine and phenylalanine. Just the 39-base CDR3 DNA is kept, in frame starting at base 1.